This T cell receptor beta chain was recorded in a study of cytomegalovirus exposure and HLA in healthy donors. The PCR had 60 Vbeta and 13 Jbeta primers. Here immunoSEQ multiplex PCR was the method, and the copy in TCRdb shows in-frame clones only, minus some. The sample lists roughly 140,000 clones; around four fifths were seen once. Germline-derived CDR1 and CDR2 are SEHNR and FQNEAQ (reference sequence). The V end lost 2 bases, the J end lost 6 bases, and 8 bases lay between the germline ends. This CDR3 has 12 amino acids. This clone came up once. The source is an older woman in good health and CMV-seropositive. The chain links TRBV7-9 to TRBJ2-7; D is uncertain. What was sequenced was PBMCs. The CDR3 spells CASSLMRGEQYF. The CDR3 DNA reads TGTGCCAGCAGCTTAATGCGCGGCGAGCAGTACTTC.